One sample yielded the 10 T cell receptor beta chains listed below, sequenced in a study of T cell repertoires in cytomegalovirus infection (dated by TCRdb to between 2018 and 2020). The data were produced on an Illumina HiSeq 1500. TCRdb applied fastp at Q25 and MiXCR to the public reads, then kept only in-frame beta chains. Identical CDR3 proteins give one entry, which carries the most common genes and DNA. This sample has around 550,000 distinct CDR3 sequences in its table, and less than 30% of those were observed once. Roughly 13% of the sample rests with the top ten. Sequenced sample: PBMCs. The receptors stem from a human donor in good health (CMV status not recorded). Some clones in this sample may be carry-over from other donors' samples.

This clonotype occurred a few times. This sequence joins TRBV24-1 and TRBJ1-2, with 7 bases aligning to TRBD1. Germline CDR1 is KGHDR and CDR2 is SFDVKD. CDR3 length: 14 amino acids. Unmatched junction bases numbered 8, after V lost 3 bases and J lost 8 bases. CDR3 protein: CATSDADRFRGYTF. CDR3 bases: TGTGCCACCAGTGATGCGGACAGGTTTCGGGGCTACACCTTC.

The rearrangement uses TRBV7-9 and TRBJ1-4, with 8 bases that match TRBD1. V was clipped by 5 bases and J by 5 bases; unmatched bases: 7. Germline loops: CDR1 SEHNR, CDR2 FQNEAQ (reference sequence). The CDR3 extends over 15 amino acids. CDR3 region: CASSPIGQGNEKLFF. CDR3 DNA sequence: TGTGCCAGCAGCCCTATAGGACAGGGAAATGAAAAACTGTTTTTT.

The chain carries TRBV15 and TRBJ1-4, with a tentative D call TRBD1 (5 bases). The germline V and J ends were trimmed by 1 base and 8 bases, with 11 bases remaining between them. Germline assignment: CDR1 LNHNV and CDR2 YYDKDF (reference sequence). The CDR3 is made up of 14 amino acids. The CDR3 coding sequence is TGTGCCACCAGCAGAGTGGCAGGGAGCGAAAAACTGTTTTTT. Protein sequence: CATSRVAGSEKLFF.

V gene TRBV19 combines with J gene TRBJ2-1; 7 bases line up with TRBD2. Per germline, CDR1 LNHDA and CDR2 SQIVND (reference sequence). The CDR3 covers 14 residues. Trimming at V came to 5 bases and at J to 6 bases, leaving 7 bases not matched to a gene. In nucleotides, the CDR3 is TGTGCCAGTAGTCCGGGGGAGGGGTTCAATGAGCAGTTCTTC. Protein sequence: CASSPGEGFNEQFF.

This clonotype showed up many times. The chain joins TRBV12-3 or TRBV12-4 to TRBJ1-6; D might be TRBD1 (5 bases). The CDR3 contains 14 residues. Trimming stripped 5 bases from V and 9 bases from J, with 14 bases between. In DNA, the CDR3 is TGTGCCAGCAGTACGGGACGCCGGATTTCACCCCTCCACTTT. Translated: CASSTGRRISPLHF.

This clonotype has a handful of counts. This chain uses TRBV6-1 with TRBJ2-7; 8 nucleotides agree with TRBD1. The length of the CDR3 is 13 residues. The germline V gene encodes CDR1 MNHNS and CDR2 SASEGT. Germline trimming cut 5 bases from V and 3 bases from J; bases unmatched to any gene: 3. CDR3 region: CASSTTGGYEQYV. CDR3 sequence (DNA): TGTGCCAGCAGTACAACAGGGGGCTACGAGCAGTACGTC.

This chain connects TRBV28 to TRBJ1-1; no firm D call. Germline V CDR1 and CDR2: MDHEN, SYDVKM. The CDR3 totals 13 residues. The germline V and J ends were trimmed by 5 bases and 3 bases, with 10 bases remaining between them. CDR3 region: CASSTTFYTEAFF. CDR3 nucleotide sequence: TGTGCCAGCAGTACGACCTTCTACACTGAAGCTTTCTTT. Full variable domain (outside the CDR3, taken from reference TRBV28 and TRBJ1-1): DVKVTQSSRYLVKRTGEKVFLECVQDMDHENMFWYRQDPGLGLRLIYFSYDVKMKEKGDIPEGYSVSREKKERFSLILESASTNQTSMYLCASSTTFYTEAFFGQGTRLTVV.

The rearrangement joins TRBV20-1 to TRBJ2-7, with TRBD2 matching over 11 bases. This CDR3 contains 15 residues. J lost 5 bases, V lost 4 bases, and 10 bases had no gene match. Germline lookup yields CDR1 DFQATT and CDR2 SNEGSKA (reference sequence). The CDR3 bases are TGCAGTGCTACTCCCGTAGCGGGAGGGGTCCACGAGCAGTACTTC. This translates into CSATPVAGGVHEQYF.

This clonotype was observed many times. The J gene is TRBJ2-3, the V gene TRBV20-1, with a weak D call TRBD2 (6 bases). The CDR3 is 15 amino acids. CDR1 is DFQATT and CDR2 is SNEGSKA in the germline V gene (reference sequence). V lost 3 bases, J lost 1 base, and 14 bases lay in between. This CDR3 reads CSASGSGVGTDTQYF. For the CDR3, the DNA is TGCAGTGCTAGCGGGAGCGGTGTGGGCACAGATACGCAGTATTTT.

The gene calls are TRBV11-3 and TRBJ1-2; 10 bases are shared with TRBD1. CDR1 is SGHNT and CDR2 is YENEEA in the germline V gene. CDR3 length: 14 amino acids. Trimming cost V 3 bases and J 8 bases; bases outside gene matches: 6. CDR3 in DNA: TGTGCCAGCAGCTTGGGGACAGGGGCGAGGGGCTACACCTTC. It translates to CASSLGTGARGYTF.